A selection of T cell receptor beta chains follows, all from one sample in a study of blood T cell repertoires in COVID-19. This table comes from immunoSEQ multiplex PCR, and its TCRdb copy is limited to in-frame clones, with some not included. The sample includes over 45,000 clones, under 90% seen only once; the top ten take 25% to 30%. Sequencing was carried out using peripheral blood. These TCRs come from an elderly woman with active or convalescent COVID-19. Both conserved end residues are part of each CDR3. A D gene is named only where the DNA matches it firmly. For some rows the clone size is stated as once, few or many, or as a class when expanded; others skip it.

V gene: TRBV7-9
J gene: TRBJ1-2
CDR3 length: 14
D gene: .
clone size: few
CDR3 protein: CASSLEAVIYGYTF
CDR3 DNA: TGTGCCAGCAGCTTAGAAGCTGTAATCTATGGCTACACCTTC

V gene: TRBV28
J gene: TRBJ2-2
CDR3 length: 12
D gene: .
clone size: .
CDR3 protein: CASTRWPGELFF
CDR3 DNA: TGTGCCAGCACCAGGTGGCCCGGGGAGCTGTTTTTT

V gene: TRBV6-6
J gene: TRBJ1-3
CDR3 length: 12
D gene: .
clone size: .
CDR3 protein: CASRGPGNTIYF
CDR3 DNA: TGTGCCAGCAGGGGGCCAGGAAACACCATATATTTT

V gene: TRBV11-2
J gene: TRBJ2-2
CDR3 length: 18
D gene: TRBD1
clone size: .
CDR3 protein: CASSPDRVDKSGTGELFF
CDR3 DNA: TGTGCCAGCAGTCCGGACAGGGTGGATAAATCGGGTACCGGGGAGCTGTTTTTT

V gene: TRBV28
J gene: TRBJ2-3
CDR3 length: 16
D gene: TRBD1
clone size: .
CDR3 protein: CASRGGTGASTDTQYF
CDR3 DNA: TGTGCCAGCAGGGGGGGGACAGGGGCCAGCACAGATACGCAGTATTTT

V gene: TRBV11-2
J gene: TRBJ1-6
CDR3 length: 15
D gene: TRBD1
clone size: .
CDR3 protein: CASSLNPGQGPPLHF
CDR3 DNA: TGTGCCAGCAGCTTAAACCCCGGACAGGGCCCACCCCTCCACTTT

V gene: TRBV6-5
J gene: TRBJ2-3
CDR3 length: 13
D gene: .
clone size: few
CDR3 protein: CASWGRTTDTQYF
CDR3 DNA: TGTGCCAGCTGGGGCAGGACCACAGATACGCAGTATTTT

V gene: TRBV6-4
J gene: TRBJ2-1
CDR3 length: 14
D gene: TRBD2
clone size: once
CDR3 protein: CASSVRGGKNEQFF
CDR3 DNA: TGTGCCAGCAGTGTACGGGGGGGCAAGAATGAGCAGTTCTTC

V gene: TRBV5-8
J gene: TRBJ1-5
CDR3 length: 18
D gene: .
clone size: .
CDR3 protein: CASSLAWSWGAGNQPQHF
CDR3 DNA: TGTGCCAGCAGCTTGGCCTGGTCGTGGGGCGCGGGCAATCAGCCCCAGCATTTT

V gene: TRBV28
J gene: TRBJ2-7
CDR3 length: 14
D gene: .
clone size: .
CDR3 protein: CASSSPLSSYEQYF
CDR3 DNA: TGTGCCAGCAGTTCCCCCCTGAGCTCCTACGAGCAGTACTTC

V gene: TRBV29-1
J gene: TRBJ2-7
CDR3 length: 14
D gene: TRBD1
clone size: .
CDR3 protein: CSVEERTGGYEQYF
CDR3 DNA: TGCAGCGTTGAAGAACGGACAGGGGGCTACGAGCAGTACTTC

V gene: TRBV7-9
J gene: TRBJ2-2
CDR3 length: 16
D gene: .
clone size: .
CDR3 protein: CASSLETGLGSGELFF
CDR3 DNA: TGTGCCAGCAGCTTAGAAACAGGCCTGGGCTCCGGGGAGCTGTTTTTT

V gene: TRBV5-1
J gene: TRBJ1-1
CDR3 length: 13
D gene: .
clone size: few
CDR3 protein: CASSRGTLAEAFF
CDR3 DNA: TGCGCCAGCAGCCGAGGGACACTGGCTGAAGCTTTCTTT

V gene: TRBV6-4
J gene: TRBJ1-6
CDR3 length: 16
D gene: .
clone size: .
CDR3 protein: CASSDGRAGHNSPLHF
CDR3 DNA: TGTGCCAGCAGTGACGGCAGGGCTGGACATAATTCACCCCTCCACTTT

V gene: TRBV27
J gene: TRBJ1-1
CDR3 length: 16
D gene: TRBD1
clone size: .
CDR3 protein: CASSLTGARGEPEAFF
CDR3 DNA: TGTGCCAGCAGTTTAACGGGGGCCAGGGGGGAACCTGAAGCTTTCTTT

V gene: TRBV10-3
J gene: TRBJ1-2
CDR3 length: 13
D gene: .
clone size: .
CDR3 protein: CAISETPRNGYTF
CDR3 DNA: TGTGCCATCAGTGAGACGCCCAGGAATGGCTACACCTTC

V gene: TRBV28
J gene: TRBJ2-1
CDR3 length: 16
D gene: .
clone size: .
CDR3 protein: CASRRGGGWSYNEQFF
CDR3 DNA: TGTGCCAGCAGGCGAGGGGGGGGCTGGTCCTACAATGAGCAGTTCTTC

V gene: TRBV6-5
J gene: TRBJ1-1
CDR3 length: 13
D gene: TRBD1
clone size: .
CDR3 protein: CASSLTGRTEAFF
CDR3 DNA: TGTGCCAGCAGTTTGACAGGGCGGACTGAAGCTTTCTTT

V gene: TRBV5-1
J gene: TRBJ2-7
CDR3 length: 15
D gene: .
clone size: once
CDR3 protein: CASSLNGVSSYEQYF
CDR3 DNA: TGCGCCAGCAGCCTGAACGGTGTAAGCTCCTACGAGCAGTACTTC

V gene: TRBV6-6
J gene: TRBJ2-7
CDR3 length: 11
D gene: .
clone size: .
CDR3 protein: CASSTYYEQYF
CDR3 DNA: TGTGCCAGCAGTACCTACTACGAGCAGTACTTC

V gene: TRBV28
J gene: TRBJ2-5
CDR3 length: 12
D gene: .
clone size: .
CDR3 protein: CASSFPQGGQYF
CDR3 DNA: TGTGCCAGCAGTTTCCCCCAGGGTGGCCAGTACTTC

V gene: TRBV5-1
J gene: TRBJ2-1
CDR3 length: 16
D gene: TRBD2
clone size: .
CDR3 protein: CASSAKSGGADNEQFF
CDR3 DNA: TGCGCCAGCAGCGCGAAAAGCGGGGGGGCCGACAATGAGCAGTTCTTC

V gene: TRBV5-4
J gene: TRBJ2-7
CDR3 length: 16
D gene: TRBD2
clone size: .
CDR3 protein: CASSLGTSGGKYEQYF
CDR3 DNA: TGTGCCAGCAGCTTGGGGACTAGCGGGGGGAAATACGAGCAGTACTTC

V gene: TRBV20-1
J gene: TRBJ1-1
CDR3 length: 11
D gene: TRBD1
clone size: .
CDR3 protein: CSAWDRAIAFF
CDR3 DNA: TGCAGTGCTTGGGACAGGGCAATAGCTTTCTTT

V gene: TRBV6-6
J gene: TRBJ2-7
CDR3 length: 14
D gene: .
clone size: .
CDR3 protein: CASTLQASSYEQYF
CDR3 DNA: TGTGCCAGCACCTTACAAGCGAGCTCCTACGAGCAGTACTTC

V gene: TRBV10-1
J gene: TRBJ2-7
CDR3 length: 14
D gene: TRBD1
clone size: .
CDR3 protein: CASSESGQGDEQYF
CDR3 DNA: TGCGCCAGCAGTGAGTCGGGACAGGGTGACGAGCAGTACTTC

V gene: TRBV12-3/TRBV12-4
J gene: TRBJ2-2
CDR3 length: 13
D gene: .
clone size: .
CDR3 protein: CASSVQNTGELFF
CDR3 DNA: TGTGCCAGCAGTGTCCAAAACACCGGGGAGCTGTTTTTT

V gene: TRBV29-1
J gene: TRBJ1-3
CDR3 length: 12
D gene: .
clone size: .
CDR3 protein: CSVGSDGNTIYF
CDR3 DNA: TGCAGCGTTGGGTCAGATGGAAACACCATATATTTT

V gene: TRBV9
J gene: TRBJ1-6
CDR3 length: 15
D gene: .
clone size: .
CDR3 protein: CASSVAGDPNSPLHF
CDR3 DNA: TGTGCCAGCAGCGTAGCGGGGGACCCAAATTCACCCCTCCACTTT

V gene: TRBV10-1
J gene: TRBJ2-7
CDR3 length: 14
D gene: TRBD1
clone size: .
CDR3 protein: CASSRTGERREQYF
CDR3 DNA: TGCGCCAGCAGCAGGACAGGGGAACGTCGAGAGCAGTACTTC

V gene: TRBV6-2/TRBV6-3
J gene: TRBJ2-7
CDR3 length: 12
D gene: .
clone size: .
CDR3 protein: CASSGQSYEQYF
CDR3 DNA: TGTGCCAGCAGCGGACAGAGCTACGAGCAGTACTTC

V gene: TRBV5-3
J gene: TRBJ2-5
CDR3 length: 18
D gene: TRBD2
clone size: .
CDR3 protein: CASWGTRGGPRHGETQYF
CDR3 DNA: TGTGCCAGCTGGGGTACTCGGGGGGGCCCCCGCCACGGAGAGACCCAGTACTTC

V gene: TRBV9
J gene: TRBJ1-5
CDR3 length: 15
D gene: .
clone size: .
CDR3 protein: CASSVAPGRNQPQHF
CDR3 DNA: TGTGCCAGCAGCGTAGCTCCAGGTCGCAATCAGCCCCAGCATTTT

V gene: TRBV7-9
J gene: TRBJ2-1
CDR3 length: 14
D gene: .
clone size: .
CDR3 protein: CASSLNLGAREQFF
CDR3 DNA: TGTGCCAGCAGCTTAAACCTAGGTGCTCGGGAGCAGTTCTTC

V gene: TRBV9
J gene: TRBJ1-6
CDR3 length: 15
D gene: TRBD1
clone size: few
CDR3 protein: CASSVARQGRSPLHF
CDR3 DNA: TGTGCCAGCAGCGTAGCGCGACAGGGAAGATCACCCCTCCACTTT

V gene: TRBV25-1
J gene: TRBJ1-4
CDR3 length: 15
D gene: .
clone size: .
CDR3 protein: CASSESGFFNEKLFF
CDR3 DNA: TGTGCCAGCAGTGAGTCGGGTTTTTTTAATGAAAAACTGTTTTTT

V gene: TRBV6-5
J gene: TRBJ1-2
CDR3 length: 14
D gene: .
clone size: .
CDR3 protein: CASRMGGLSYGYTF
CDR3 DNA: TGTGCCAGCCGTATGGGGGGTCTTAGCTATGGCTACACCTTC

V gene: TRBV6-5
J gene: TRBJ1-5
CDR3 length: 13
D gene: .
clone size: .
CDR3 protein: CASRQQGGQPQHF
CDR3 DNA: TGTGCCAGCAGGCAACAGGGCGGACAGCCCCAGCATTTT

V gene: TRBV11-2
J gene: TRBJ2-3
CDR3 length: 12
D gene: .
clone size: .
CDR3 protein: CASSLQGNTQYF
CDR3 DNA: TGTGCCAGCAGCTTACAGGGAAATACGCAGTATTTT

V gene: TRBV5-8
J gene: TRBJ1-2
CDR3 length: 15
D gene: .
clone size: .
CDR3 protein: CASSLLNGQISGYTF
CDR3 DNA: TGTGCCAGCAGCTTGCTGAATGGACAGATCTCTGGCTACACCTTC

V gene: TRBV2
J gene: TRBJ1-6
CDR3 length: 14
D gene: .
clone size: few
CDR3 protein: CASTETGQNSPLHF
CDR3 DNA: TGTGCCAGCACGGAGACAGGCCAGAATTCACCCCTCCACTTT

V gene: TRBV12-3/TRBV12-4
J gene: TRBJ1-2
CDR3 length: 13
D gene: .
clone size: once
CDR3 protein: CASSLGPGLGYTF
CDR3 DNA: TGTGCCAGCAGTTTAGGTCCAGGGCTGGGCTACACCTTC

V gene: TRBV28
J gene: TRBJ1-1
CDR3 length: 15
D gene: TRBD1
clone size: .
CDR3 protein: CASSLGQGMNTEAFF
CDR3 DNA: TGTGCCAGCAGTCTAGGACAGGGGATGAACACTGAAGCTTTCTTT

V gene: TRBV7-3
J gene: TRBJ2-3
CDR3 length: 15
D gene: .
clone size: .
CDR3 protein: CASSRNGAGTDTQYF
CDR3 DNA: TGTGCCAGCAGCAGAAATGGGGCCGGCACAGATACGCAGTATTTT

V gene: TRBV9
J gene: TRBJ2-3
CDR3 length: 15
D gene: TRBD2
clone size: .
CDR3 protein: CASSVSGGEADTQYF
CDR3 DNA: TGTGCCAGCAGCGTTAGCGGGGGGGAGGCAGATACGCAGTATTTT

V gene: TRBV28
J gene: TRBJ1-1
CDR3 length: 12
D gene: .
clone size: few
CDR3 protein: CASSEGMTEAFF
CDR3 DNA: TGTGCCAGTTCCGAGGGAATGACTGAAGCTTTCTTT

V gene: TRBV7-2
J gene: TRBJ1-5
CDR3 length: 14
D gene: TRBD1
clone size: .
CDR3 protein: CASSLGQGSQPQHF
CDR3 DNA: TGTGCCAGCAGCCTAGGACAGGGCTCTCAGCCCCAGCATTTT

V gene: TRBV7-2
J gene: TRBJ2-2
CDR3 length: 16
D gene: TRBD1
clone size: .
CDR3 protein: CASSPPQGFYTGELFF
CDR3 DNA: TGTGCCAGCAGCCCCCCACAGGGGTTTTACACCGGGGAGCTGTTTTTT

V gene: TRBV7-9
J gene: TRBJ2-4
CDR3 length: 14
D gene: .
clone size: .
CDR3 protein: CASSRGEDKNIQYF
CDR3 DNA: TGTGCCAGCAGCAGGGGGGAGGACAAAAACATTCAGTACTTC

V gene: TRBV7-2
J gene: TRBJ1-5
CDR3 length: 15
D gene: TRBD1
clone size: few
CDR3 protein: CASSEDRGLRQPQHF
CDR3 DNA: TGTGCCAGCAGCGAGGACAGGGGTCTGAGGCAGCCCCAGCATTTT

V gene: TRBV12-3/TRBV12-4
J gene: TRBJ2-2
CDR3 length: 13
D gene: .
clone size: .
CDR3 protein: CASGDINPGELFF
CDR3 DNA: TGTGCCAGCGGGGACATCAATCCCGGGGAGCTGTTTTTT

V gene: TRBV5-1
J gene: TRBJ2-7
CDR3 length: 14
D gene: .
clone size: .
CDR3 protein: CASSFGTNSYEQYF
CDR3 DNA: TGCGCCAGCAGCTTCGGGACAAATTCCTACGAGCAGTACTTC

V gene: TRBV7-9
J gene: TRBJ1-1
CDR3 length: 15
D gene: TRBD1
clone size: .
CDR3 protein: CASSLFGQGASEAFF
CDR3 DNA: TGTGCCAGCAGCTTGTTTGGACAGGGGGCCTCTGAAGCTTTCTTT